Detailed here is one T cell receptor (beta chain). The antigen remains unidentified. The assay was immunoSEQ multiplex PCR, and TCRdb's table has in-frame clones only and misses some. The sample records about 1.5 million clones, roughly 96% being singletons. These data come from a study of shared clonotypes between healthy human individuals. Study background: Each donor contributed plates that comprised three CD4 naive, three CD4 memory, two CD8 naive and one CD8 memory.

Study-level findings and limits: Researchers sampled only blood; tissue repertoires likely differ.

The germline V gene has CDR1 SQVTM and CDR2 ANQGSEA. There are 12 residues in the CDR3. V was pared by 5 bases and J by 8 bases, with 12 bases between. This sequence joins TRBV29-1 and TRBJ1-4; D gene unclear. The clonotype was recovered from a man aged 25-45 years in good health. The sequencing input was naive CD4+ T cells sorted from blood. Subset in this sample: CD45RA+ positively selected. The CDR3 is CSVWAGAEKLFF. The CDR3 coding sequence is TGCAGCGTTTGGGCGGGAGCGGAAAAACTGTTTTTT.